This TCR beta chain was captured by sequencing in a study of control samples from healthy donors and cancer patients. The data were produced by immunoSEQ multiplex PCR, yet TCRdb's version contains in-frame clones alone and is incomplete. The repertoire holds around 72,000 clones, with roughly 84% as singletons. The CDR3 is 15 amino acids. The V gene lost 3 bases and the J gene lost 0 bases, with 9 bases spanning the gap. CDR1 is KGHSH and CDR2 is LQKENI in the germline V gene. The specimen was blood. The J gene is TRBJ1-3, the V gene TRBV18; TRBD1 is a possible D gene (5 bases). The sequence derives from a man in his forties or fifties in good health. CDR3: CASSPQGSSGNTIYF. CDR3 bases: TGTGCCAGCTCACCTCAGGGTAGCTCTGGAAACACCATATATTTT.